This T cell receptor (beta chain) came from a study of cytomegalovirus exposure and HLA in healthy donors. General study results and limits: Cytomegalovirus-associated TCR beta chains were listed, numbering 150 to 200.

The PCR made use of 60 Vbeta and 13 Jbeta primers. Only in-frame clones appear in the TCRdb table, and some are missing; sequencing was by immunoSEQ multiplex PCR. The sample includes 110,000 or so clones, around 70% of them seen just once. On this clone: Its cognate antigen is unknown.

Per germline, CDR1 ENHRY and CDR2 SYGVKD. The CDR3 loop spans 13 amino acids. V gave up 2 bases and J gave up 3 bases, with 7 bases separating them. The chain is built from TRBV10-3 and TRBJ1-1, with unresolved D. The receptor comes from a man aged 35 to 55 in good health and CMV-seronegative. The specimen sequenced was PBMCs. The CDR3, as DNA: TGTGCCATCAGTGAGCCTCGTTACACTGAAGCTTTCTTT. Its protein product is CAISEPRYTEAFF.